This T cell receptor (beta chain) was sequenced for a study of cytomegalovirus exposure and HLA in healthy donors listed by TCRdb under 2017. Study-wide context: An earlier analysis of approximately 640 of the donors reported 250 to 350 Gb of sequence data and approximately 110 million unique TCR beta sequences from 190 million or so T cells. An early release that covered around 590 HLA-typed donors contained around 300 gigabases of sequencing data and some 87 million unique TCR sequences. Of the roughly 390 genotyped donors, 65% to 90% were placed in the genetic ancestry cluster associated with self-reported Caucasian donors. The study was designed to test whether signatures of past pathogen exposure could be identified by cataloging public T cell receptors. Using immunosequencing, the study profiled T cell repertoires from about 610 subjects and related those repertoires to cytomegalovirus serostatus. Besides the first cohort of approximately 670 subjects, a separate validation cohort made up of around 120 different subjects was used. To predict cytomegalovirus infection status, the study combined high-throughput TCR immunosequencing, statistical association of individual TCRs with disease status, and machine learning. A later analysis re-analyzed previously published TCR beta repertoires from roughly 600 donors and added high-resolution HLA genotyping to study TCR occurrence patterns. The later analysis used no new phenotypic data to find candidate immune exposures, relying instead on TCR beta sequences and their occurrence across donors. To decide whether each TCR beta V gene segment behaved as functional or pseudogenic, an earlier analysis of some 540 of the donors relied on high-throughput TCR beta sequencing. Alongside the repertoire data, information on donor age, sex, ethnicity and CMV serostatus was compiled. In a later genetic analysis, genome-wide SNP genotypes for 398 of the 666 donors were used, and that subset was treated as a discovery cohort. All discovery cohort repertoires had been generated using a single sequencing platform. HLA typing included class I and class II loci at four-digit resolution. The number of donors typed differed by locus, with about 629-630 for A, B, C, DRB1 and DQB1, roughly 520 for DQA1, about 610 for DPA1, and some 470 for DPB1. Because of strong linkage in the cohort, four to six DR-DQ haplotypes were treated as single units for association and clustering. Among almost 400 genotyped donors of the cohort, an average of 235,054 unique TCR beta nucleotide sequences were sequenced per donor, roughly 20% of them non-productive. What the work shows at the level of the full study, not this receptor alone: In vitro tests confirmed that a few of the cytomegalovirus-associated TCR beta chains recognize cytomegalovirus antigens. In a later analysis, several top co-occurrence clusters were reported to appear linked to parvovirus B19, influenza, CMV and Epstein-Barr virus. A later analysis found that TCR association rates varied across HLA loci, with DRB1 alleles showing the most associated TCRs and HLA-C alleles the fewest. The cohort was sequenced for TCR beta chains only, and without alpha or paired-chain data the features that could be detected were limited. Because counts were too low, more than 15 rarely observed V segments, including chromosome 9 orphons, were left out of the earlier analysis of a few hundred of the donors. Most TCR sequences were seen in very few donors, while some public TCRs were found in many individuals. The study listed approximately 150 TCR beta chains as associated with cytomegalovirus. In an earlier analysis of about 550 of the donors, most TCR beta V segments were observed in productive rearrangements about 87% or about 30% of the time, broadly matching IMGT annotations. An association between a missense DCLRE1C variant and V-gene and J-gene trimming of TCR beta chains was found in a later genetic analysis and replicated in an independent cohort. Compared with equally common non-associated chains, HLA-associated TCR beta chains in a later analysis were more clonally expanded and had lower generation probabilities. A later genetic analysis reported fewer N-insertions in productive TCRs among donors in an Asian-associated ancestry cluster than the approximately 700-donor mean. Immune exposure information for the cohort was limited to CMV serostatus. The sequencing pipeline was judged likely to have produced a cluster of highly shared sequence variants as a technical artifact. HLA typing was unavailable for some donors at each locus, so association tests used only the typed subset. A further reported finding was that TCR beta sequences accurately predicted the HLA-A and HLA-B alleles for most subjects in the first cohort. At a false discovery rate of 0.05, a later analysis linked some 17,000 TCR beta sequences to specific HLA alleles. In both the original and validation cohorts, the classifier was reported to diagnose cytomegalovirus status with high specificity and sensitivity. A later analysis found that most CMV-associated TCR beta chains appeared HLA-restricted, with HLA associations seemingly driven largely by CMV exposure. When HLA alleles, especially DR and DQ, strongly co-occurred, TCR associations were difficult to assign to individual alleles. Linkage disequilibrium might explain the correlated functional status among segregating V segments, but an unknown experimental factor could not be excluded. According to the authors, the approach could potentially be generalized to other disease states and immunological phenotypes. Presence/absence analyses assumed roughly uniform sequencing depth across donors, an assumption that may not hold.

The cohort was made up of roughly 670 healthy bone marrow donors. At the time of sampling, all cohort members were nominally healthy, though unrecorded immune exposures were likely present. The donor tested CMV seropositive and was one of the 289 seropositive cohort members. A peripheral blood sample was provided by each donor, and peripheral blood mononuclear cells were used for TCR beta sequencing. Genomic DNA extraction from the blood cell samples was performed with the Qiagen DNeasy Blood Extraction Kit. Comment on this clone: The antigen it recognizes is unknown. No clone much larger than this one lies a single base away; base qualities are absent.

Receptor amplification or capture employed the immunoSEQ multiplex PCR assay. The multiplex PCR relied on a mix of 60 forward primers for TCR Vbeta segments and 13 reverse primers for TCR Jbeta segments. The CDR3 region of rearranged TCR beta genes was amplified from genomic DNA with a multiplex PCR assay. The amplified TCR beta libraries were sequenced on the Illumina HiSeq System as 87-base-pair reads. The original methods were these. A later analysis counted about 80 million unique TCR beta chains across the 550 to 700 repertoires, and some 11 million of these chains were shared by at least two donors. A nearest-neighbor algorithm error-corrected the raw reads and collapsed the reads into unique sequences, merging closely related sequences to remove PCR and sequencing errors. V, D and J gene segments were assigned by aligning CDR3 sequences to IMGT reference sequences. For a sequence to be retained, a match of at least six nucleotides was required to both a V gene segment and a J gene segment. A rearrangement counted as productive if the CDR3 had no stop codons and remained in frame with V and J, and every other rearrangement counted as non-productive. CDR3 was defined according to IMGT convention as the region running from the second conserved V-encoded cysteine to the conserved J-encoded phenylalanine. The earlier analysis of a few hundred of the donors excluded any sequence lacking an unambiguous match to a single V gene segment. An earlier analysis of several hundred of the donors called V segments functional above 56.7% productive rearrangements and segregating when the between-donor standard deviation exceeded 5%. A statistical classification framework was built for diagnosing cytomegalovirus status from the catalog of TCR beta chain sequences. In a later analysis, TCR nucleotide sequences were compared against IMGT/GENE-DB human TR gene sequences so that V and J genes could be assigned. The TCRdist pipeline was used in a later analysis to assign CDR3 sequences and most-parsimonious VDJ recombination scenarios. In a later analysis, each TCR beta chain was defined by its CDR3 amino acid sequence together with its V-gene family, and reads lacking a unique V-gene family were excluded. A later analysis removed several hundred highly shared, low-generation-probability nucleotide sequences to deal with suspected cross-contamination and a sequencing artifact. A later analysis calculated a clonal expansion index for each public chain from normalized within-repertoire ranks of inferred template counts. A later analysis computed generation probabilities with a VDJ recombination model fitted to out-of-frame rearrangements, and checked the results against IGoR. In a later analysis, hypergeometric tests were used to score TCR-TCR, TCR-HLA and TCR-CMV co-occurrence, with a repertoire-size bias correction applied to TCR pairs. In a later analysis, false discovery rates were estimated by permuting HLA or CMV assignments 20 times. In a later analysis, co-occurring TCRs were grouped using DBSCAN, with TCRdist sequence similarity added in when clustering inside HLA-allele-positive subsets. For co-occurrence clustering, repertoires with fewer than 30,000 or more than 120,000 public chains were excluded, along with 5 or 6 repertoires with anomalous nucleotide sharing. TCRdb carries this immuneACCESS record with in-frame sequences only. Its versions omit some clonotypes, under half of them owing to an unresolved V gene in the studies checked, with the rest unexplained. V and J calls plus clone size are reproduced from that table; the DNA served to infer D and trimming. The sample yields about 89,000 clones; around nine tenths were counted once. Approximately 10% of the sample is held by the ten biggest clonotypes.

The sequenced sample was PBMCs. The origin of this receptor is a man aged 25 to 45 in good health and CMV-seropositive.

The CDR3 corresponds to CASRPGTGRINEQFF. The DNA sequence is TGTGCCAGTAGGCCCGGGACAGGGAGGATTAATGAGCAGTTCTTC. The chain uses TRBV19 and TRBJ2-1; the central 9 bases match TRBD1. V and J are trimmed by 6 bases and 7 bases, and the gene matches miss 10 bases of the junction. The germline V gene (reference sequence) gives CDR1 as LNHDA and CDR2 as SQIVND. The CDR3, cysteine through phenylalanine, is 15 amino acids long. Only the CDR3 region is kept as DNA, spanning 45 bases read in frame from base 1.